Included here is one T cell receptor (beta chain) sequence, with context. Its specificity is unknown. These data are taken from a study of shared clonotypes between healthy human individuals. Trimming removed 4 bases from V and 4 bases from J, with 16 bases in between. The CDR3 consists of 15 residues. Germline CDR1 WNHNN, CDR2 SYGVQD (reference sequence). General study findings and limits: The study generally estimated greater richness for naive than memory subsets. Naive CD4 clonotypes overlapped across a handful of donors at about 5.2%.

The assay was immunoSEQ multiplex PCR, and TCRdb's table has in-frame clones only and misses some. The table has some 2,000,000 clones, about 95% seen once. Naive-designated CD8 cells lacked CD45RO, were positively enriched for CCR7, and omitted terminally differentiated effector memory CD45RA+ cells. The clonotype originates from a man younger than 30 in good health. The chain is built from TRBV10-1 and TRBJ1-1; the D gene is possibly TRBD1 (6 bases). Material: naive CD8+ T cells sorted from blood. The CDR3 sequence is CASSASQGLSTEAFF. The CDR3 DNA sequence: TGCGCCAGCAGTGCCTCACAGGGTCTGAGCACTGAAGCTTTCTTT.